This T cell receptor (beta chain) was retrieved from a study of T cells after yellow fever vaccination. About the research overall: The fractions with low cell numbers were processed using SMART-Seq v4 Ultra Low Input.

The study, taken as a whole, reports: Faster peaking, at day 5 versus 15, marked a secondary response that was weaker. The booster response re-showed most primary clones: 96% CD4, more than 70% CD8.

TCRdb passed the 5' RACE reads through MiXCR, listing each CDR3 protein once. The data show around 310,000 distinct CDR3 sequences, with 8.5% to 9% seen just once and about 20% held by the top ten. The CDR3 sequence is 14 residues long. In germline, CDR1 is MNHEY, CDR2 SVGEGT. The V and J ends lost 4 bases and 13 bases, in that order; junction bases with no gene match: 14. This clonotype was recorded a few times. No antigen is known for it. The V call is TRBV6-2 or TRBV6-3, the J call TRBJ2-7, with 9 bases lining up with TRBD1. This material consisted of PBMCs, taken on the day of the first yellow fever vaccination. The clonotype originates from a man aged 18 to 29 who received the YFV17D yellow fever vaccine. The CDR3 DNA sequence: TGTGCCAGCAGTTGGAGATTGGGGACAGGGATGCTTTACTTC. It codes for CASSWRLGTGMLYF.